The rows below give T cell receptor beta chains drawn from one sample of a study of liver allograft versus peripheral blood T cells. TCRdb reprocessed the reads via MiXCR and lists one record per CDR3 protein. The data show around 9,100 distinct CDR3 sequences, 14% to 15% seen once. The receptors were gathered from a human patient who had a liver transplant. The graft donor may be the source of some T cells. Both conserved end residues are part of each CDR3. Each record gives: CDR3 length, J gene, D gene, clone size, V gene, CDR3 DNA, CDR3 protein. D genes are given only for firm matches. Size values are once, few and many counts, or a class for expanded clones, and some rows have none.

14	TRBJ2-1	TRBD1	medium-sized	TRBV10-3	TGTGCCATCACCGCCGACAGGGGGCTCAATGAGCAGTTCTTC	CAITADRGLNEQFF
15	TRBJ2-3	TRBD1	-	TRBV19	TGTGCCAGTAGCCCAGGGACAGGGTTTTCAGATACGCAGTATTTT	CASSPGTGFSDTQYF
15	TRBJ1-5	-	medium-sized	TRBV6-1	TGTGCCAGCACCCCGGACGGTTATAGCAATCAGCCCCAGCATTTT	CASTPDGYSNQPQHF
16	TRBJ2-2	-	many	TRBV11-2	TGTGCCAGCAGCTTAAGGGGGGGCCGGACCACCGGGGAGCTGTTTTTT	CASSLRGGRTTGELFF
16	TRBJ1-1	TRBD1	few	TRBV5-4	TGTGCCAGCAGCTTAGGAGGGGGCTTTCAGTACACTGAAGCTTTCTTT	CASSLGGGFQYTEAFF
13	TRBJ1-1	-	few	TRBV20-1	TGCAGTGCTCCACGGCGGGTGGCGGATGAAGCTTTCTTT	CSAPRRVADEAFF
13	TRBJ2-2	-	medium-sized	TRBV20-1	TGCAGTGCTAGAAACCAGGGTACCGGGGAGCTGTTTTTT	CSARNQGTGELFF
13	TRBJ1-1	-	few	TRBV20-1	TGCAGTGCTAGGAACAGGGCAATGACTGAAGCTTTCTTT	CSARNRAMTEAFF
12	TRBJ2-2	-	few	TRBV25-1	TGTGCCAGCGGCAGGGTATCGGGGGAGCTGTTTTTT	CASGRVSGELFF
16	TRBJ1-6	-	few	TRBV11-2	TGTGCCAGCAGCTTGGACATATCCAGCGGTGGTTCACCCCTCCACTTT	CASSLDISSGGSPLHF
11	TRBJ2-7	-	many	TRBV20-1	TGCAGTGCTAGTAAGACGGTCGAGCAGTACTTC	CSASKTVEQYF
13	TRBJ1-2	-	many	TRBV9	TGTGCCAGCAGCGTAACCCTCGATAGTGGCTACACCTTC	CASSVTLDSGYTF
14	TRBJ2-1	-	many	TRBV12-3/TRBV12-4	TGTGCCAGCAGTTTATCCGACAGATACAATGAGCAGTTCTTC	CASSLSDRYNEQFF
17	TRBJ2-7	TRBD2	-	TRBV19	TGTGTCAGTAGTATCTACTTCGGGACTAGCGGCGCGGGGGAGCAGTACTTC	CVSSIYFGTSGAGEQYF
15	TRBJ1-5	-	medium-sized	TRBV6-5	TGTGCCAGCAGTTATCGGGGGCTCAGCAATCAGCCCCAGCATTTT	CASSYRGLSNQPQHF
13	TRBJ1-1	-	-	TRBV20-1	TGCAGTGCTAGAGACGGGGCAGACACTGAAGCTTTCTTT	CSARDGADTEAFF
16	TRBJ2-3	-	-	TRBV9	TGTGCCAGCAGCGTAGCCGTAACGGCTTACACAGATACGCAGTATTTT	CASSVAVTAYTDTQYF
13	TRBJ2-7	-	many	TRBV6-2/TRBV6-3	TGTGCCAGCAGTTACAAGATGGGAGGTGAGCAGTACTTC	CASSYKMGGEQYF